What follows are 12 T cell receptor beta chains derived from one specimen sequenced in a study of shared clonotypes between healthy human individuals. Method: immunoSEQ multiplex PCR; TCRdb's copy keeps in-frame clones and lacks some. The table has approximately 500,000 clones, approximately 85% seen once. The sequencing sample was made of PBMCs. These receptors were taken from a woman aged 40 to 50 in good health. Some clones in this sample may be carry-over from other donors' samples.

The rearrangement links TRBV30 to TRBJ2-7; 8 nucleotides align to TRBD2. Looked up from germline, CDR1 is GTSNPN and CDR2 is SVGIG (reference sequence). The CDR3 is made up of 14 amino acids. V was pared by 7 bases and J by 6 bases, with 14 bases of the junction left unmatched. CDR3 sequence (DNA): TGTGCCTCCGGCAGCGGGGGACTTGGATCCGAGCAGTACTTC. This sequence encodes CASGSGGLGSEQYF.

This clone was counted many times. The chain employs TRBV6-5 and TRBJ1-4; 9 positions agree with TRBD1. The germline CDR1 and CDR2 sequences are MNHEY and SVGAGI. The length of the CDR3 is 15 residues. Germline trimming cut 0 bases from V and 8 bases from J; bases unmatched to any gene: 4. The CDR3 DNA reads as TGTGCCAGCAGTTACTCGACAGGGGGAGTGGAAAAACTGTTTTTT. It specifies CASSYSTGGVEKLFF.

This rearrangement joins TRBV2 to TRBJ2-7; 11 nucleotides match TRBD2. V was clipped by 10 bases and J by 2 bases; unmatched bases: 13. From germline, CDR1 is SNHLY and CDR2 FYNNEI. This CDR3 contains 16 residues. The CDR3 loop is CATILAGGFSTYEQYF. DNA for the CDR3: TGTGCCACCATTCTAGCGGGAGGCTTTTCTACCTACGAGCAGTACTTC.

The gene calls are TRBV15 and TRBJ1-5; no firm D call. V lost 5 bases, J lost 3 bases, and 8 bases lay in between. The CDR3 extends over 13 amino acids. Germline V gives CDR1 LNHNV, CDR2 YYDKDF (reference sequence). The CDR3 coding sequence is TGTGCCACCAGCCCCGGGTACAATCAGCCCCAGCATTTT. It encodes CATSPGYNQPQHF.

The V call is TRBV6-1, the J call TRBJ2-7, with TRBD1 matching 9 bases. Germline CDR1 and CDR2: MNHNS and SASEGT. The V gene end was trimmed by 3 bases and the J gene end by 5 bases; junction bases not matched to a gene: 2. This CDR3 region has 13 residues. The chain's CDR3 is CASSDWDRDEQYF. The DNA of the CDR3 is TGTGCCAGCAGTGACTGGGACAGGGACGAGCAGTACTTC.

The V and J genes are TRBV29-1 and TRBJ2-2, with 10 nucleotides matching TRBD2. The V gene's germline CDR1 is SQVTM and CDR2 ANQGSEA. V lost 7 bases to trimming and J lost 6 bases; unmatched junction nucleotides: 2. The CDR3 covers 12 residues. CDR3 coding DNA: TGCAGCGCCGGGACTAGCGCCGGGGAGCTGTTTTTT. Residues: CSAGTSAGELFF.

CDR3 DNA: TGTGCCAGCAGCGGTAGAGGGGGGCCCACCTACGAGCAGTACTTC. This codes for CASSGRGGPTYEQYF. The chain links TRBV11-2 to TRBJ2-7; possibly TRBD1 or TRBD2 for D (6 bases each). Germline V gene lookup returns CDR1 SGHAT and CDR2 FQNNGV. The CDR3 spans 15 residues. The V end was cut by 5 bases, the J end by 2 bases, with 16 bases between.

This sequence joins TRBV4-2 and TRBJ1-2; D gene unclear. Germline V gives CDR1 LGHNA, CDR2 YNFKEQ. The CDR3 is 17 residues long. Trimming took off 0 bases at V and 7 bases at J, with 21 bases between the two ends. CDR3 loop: CASSQDQYSANNGGYTF. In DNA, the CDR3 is TGTGCCAGCAGCCAAGATCAGTATAGCGCTAACAACGGTGGCTACACCTTC.

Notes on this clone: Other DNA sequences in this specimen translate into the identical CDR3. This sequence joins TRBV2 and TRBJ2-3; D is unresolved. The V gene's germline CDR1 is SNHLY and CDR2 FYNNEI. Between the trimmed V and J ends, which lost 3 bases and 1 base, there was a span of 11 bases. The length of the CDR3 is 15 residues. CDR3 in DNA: TGTGCCAGCAGTGATTTAGGTCAGGGCACAGATACGCAGTATTTT. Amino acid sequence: CASSDLGQGTDTQYF.

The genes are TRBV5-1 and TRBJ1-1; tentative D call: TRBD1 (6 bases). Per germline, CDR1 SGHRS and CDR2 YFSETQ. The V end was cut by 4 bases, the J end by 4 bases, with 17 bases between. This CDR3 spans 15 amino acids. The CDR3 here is CASSRGGVDGTEAFF. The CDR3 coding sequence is TGCGCCAGCAGCAGGGGGGGAGTAGATGGCACTGAAGCTTTCTTT. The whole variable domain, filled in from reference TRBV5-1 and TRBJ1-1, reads KAGVTQTPRYLIKTRGQQVTLSCSPISGHRSVSWYQQTPGQGLQFLFEYFSETQRNKGNFPGRFSGRQFSNSRSEMNVSTLELGDSALYLCASSRGGVDGTEAFFGQGTRLTVV.

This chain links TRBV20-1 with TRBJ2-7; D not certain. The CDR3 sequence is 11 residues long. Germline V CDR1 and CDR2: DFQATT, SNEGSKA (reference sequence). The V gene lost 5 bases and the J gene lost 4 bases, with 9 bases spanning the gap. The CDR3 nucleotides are TGCAGTGCTCCGAAGTCGTACGAGCAGTACTTC. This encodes CSAPKSYEQYF.

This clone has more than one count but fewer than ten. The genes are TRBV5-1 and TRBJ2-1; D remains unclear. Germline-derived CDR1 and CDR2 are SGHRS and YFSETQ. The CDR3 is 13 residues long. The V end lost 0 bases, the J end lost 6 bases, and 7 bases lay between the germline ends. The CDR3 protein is CASSLAQSNEQFF. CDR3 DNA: TGCGCCAGCAGCTTGGCACAGTCCAATGAGCAGTTCTTC.